This T cell receptor (beta chain) was captured by sequencing in a study of Ad26.COV2.S vaccination and SARS-CoV-2 variants. Study findings and constraints: Recipients of vaccine and of placebo showed similar breadth of their non-spike TCR repertoires. Placebo recipients showed lower spike-specific TCR breadth than vaccinees. Substantial breadth was reportedly displayed by spike-specific CD8+ and CD4+ T cell responses after vaccination.

In regard to this clone: Its antigen remains unidentified.

The method was immunoSEQ multiplex PCR; TCRdb's version includes in-frame clones alone and lacks a portion of them. The sample comprises about 94,000 clones, roughly 85% of which are singletons, and 15% to 20% rests with the top ten. CDR1 is SGHAT, CDR2 FQNNGV, per germline. V was pared by 5 bases and J by 4 bases, with 9 bases of the junction left unmatched. This CDR3 spans 15 amino acids. The chain employs TRBV11-2 and TRBJ1-1; 8 bases are a match to TRBD1. Sequencing used peripheral blood, obtained after recovery from COVID-19. The receptor was derived from a human donor who had recovered from COVID-19. The DNA of the CDR3 is TGTGCCAGCAGCCCTACCCGGACAGGGCCCACTGAAGCTTTCTTT. Its protein is CASSPTRTGPTEAFF.